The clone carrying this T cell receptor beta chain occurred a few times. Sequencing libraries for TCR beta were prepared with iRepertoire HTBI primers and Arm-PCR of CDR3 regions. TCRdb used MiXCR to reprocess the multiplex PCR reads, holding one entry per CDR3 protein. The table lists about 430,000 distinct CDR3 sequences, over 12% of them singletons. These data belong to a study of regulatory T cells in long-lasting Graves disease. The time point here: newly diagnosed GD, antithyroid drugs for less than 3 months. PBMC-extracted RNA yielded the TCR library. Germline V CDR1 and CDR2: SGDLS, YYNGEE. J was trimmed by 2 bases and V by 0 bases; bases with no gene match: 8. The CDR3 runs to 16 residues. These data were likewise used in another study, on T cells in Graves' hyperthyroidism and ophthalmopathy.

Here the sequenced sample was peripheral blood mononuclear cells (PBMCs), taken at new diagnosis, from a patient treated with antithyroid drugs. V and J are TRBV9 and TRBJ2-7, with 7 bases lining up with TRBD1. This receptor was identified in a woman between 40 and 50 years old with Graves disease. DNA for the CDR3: TGTGCCAGCAGCGTAGGCGAGACAGGGCCCACCTACGAGCAGTACTTC. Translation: CASSVGETGPTYEQYF.